One and the same sample provided the 30 T cell receptor beta chains below, sequenced in a study of liver allograft versus peripheral blood T cells. Study information: Transplanted-liver T cell receptor repertoires were compared with recipients' peripheral blood repertoires.

TCRdb processed the reads anew with MiXCR; each CDR3 protein has one entry. The sample lists over 9,000 distinct CDR3 sequences; roughly 26% were seen once. The receptor set was obtained from a human patient who had a liver transplant. A share of the T cells may be of graft donor origin.

This clonotype is deemed medium-sized (0.01 to 0.1%). The V call is TRBV6-5, the J call TRBJ2-7, with D perhaps assigned TRBD1 or TRBD2 (5 bases each). The CDR3 sequence is 14 residues long. Germline V gene data show CDR1 as MNHEY and CDR2 as SVGAGI. Trimming took 6 bases from V and 5 from J, leaving 17 bases between them. The CDR3 reads CASRTLGGADEQYF. CDR3 bases: TGTGCCAGCAGGACACTTGGGGGAGCGGACGAGCAGTACTTC.

This clonotype is deemed medium-sized. The chain couples TRBV10-3 to TRBJ1-4, with a possible D match to TRBD1 (5 bases). Germline-derived CDR1 and CDR2 are ENHRY and SYGVKD. The CDR3 covers 14 residues. V lost 3 bases to trimming and J lost 6 bases, with 11 bases between them. CDR3 sequence (DNA): TGTGCCATCAGTGACAACCGGGACGATGAAAAACTGTTTTTT. It translates to CAISDNRDDEKLFF.

Sample share makes this clonotype medium-sized. The V and J genes are TRBV15 and TRBJ1-4, with D unclear. V gave up 2 bases and J gave up 2 bases, with 9 bases separating them. Germline-derived CDR1 and CDR2 are LNHNV and YYDKDF (reference sequence). The CDR3 loop spans 15 amino acids. DNA of the CDR3: TGTGCCACCAGCAGAAGTAGCAGCACTAATGAAAAACTGTTTTTT. Translation gives CATSRSSSTNEKLFF.

This clonotype was counted between two and nine times. V usage is TRBV20-1 and J usage is TRBJ1-3; D not certain. V lost 1 base and J lost 0, with 25 bases in between. The germline CDR1 and CDR2 sequences are DFQATT and SNEGSKA (reference sequence). CDR3 length equals 20 residues. CDR3 coding DNA: TGCAGTGCTAGAGTTCAAATTCGAACCGGGGAGGCCTTCTCTGGAAACACCATATATTTT. Residues: CSARVQIRTGEAFSGNTIYF.

This clonotype is judged medium-sized. The J gene is TRBJ2-5, the V gene TRBV24-1, with TRBD1 as a possible D gene (5 bases). Germline CDR1 and CDR2: KGHDR and SFDVKD. V dropped 5 bases and J dropped 0 bases, with 15 bases sitting between them. The CDR3 is made up of 16 amino acids. The chain's CDR3 is CATSVQDTPYQETQYF. DNA for the CDR3: TGTGCCACCAGTGTCCAGGACACTCCGTACCAAGAGACCCAGTACTTC.

In its sample, this clonotype is medium-sized. The V and J genes are TRBV6-2 or TRBV6-3 and TRBJ1-2, with D maybe TRBD1 (6 bases). V lost 7 bases, J lost 6 bases, and 18 bases lay in between. This CDR3 is 14 amino acids long. CDR1 and CDR2 from the germline V gene are MNHEY and SVGEGT. The CDR3 reads CASTKGGTANGYTF. The CDR3 bases are TGTGCCAGCACCAAGGGGGGGACGGCGAATGGCTACACCTTC.

This clonotype has at least ten counts. The chain links TRBV28 to TRBJ1-1; perhaps TRBD1 as D (5 bases). The ends were cut back, 5 bases at V and 1 base at J, with 8 bases in the middle. The CDR3 runs to 13 residues. Per germline, CDR1 MDHEN and CDR2 SYDVKM. CDR3 coding DNA: TGTGCCAGCAGTGACAGCTCGAACACTGAAGCTTTCTTT. Translating it yields CASSDSSNTEAFF.

The gene calls are TRBV20-1 and TRBJ1-2; 11 nucleotides align to TRBD1. The V segment lost 5 bases and the J segment 2 bases; nucleotides outside the gene matches: 25. The CDR3 runs 21 residues. Germline assignment: CDR1 DFQATT and CDR2 SNEGSKA (reference sequence). The CDR3 spells CSARAGIGQGADGHINYGYTF. The CDR3 coding sequence is TGCAGTGCTCGAGCCGGAATCGGACAGGGGGCCGACGGTCATATAAACTATGGCTACACCTTC.

This clonotype is classed as medium-sized. The rearrangement joins TRBV28 to TRBJ2-3; 13 positions match TRBD2. The CDR3 runs to 17 residues. V trimming: 5 bases; J trimming: 5 bases; junction bases outside the gene matches: 10. Germline assignment: CDR1 MDHEN and CDR2 SYDVKM. The CDR3 sequence: CASSPPGTSGTKDTQYF. DNA of the CDR3: TGTGCCAGCAGTCCACCCGGGACTAGCGGGACGAAAGATACGCAGTATTTT.

The V gene is TRBV20-1, the J gene TRBJ2-7; D is perhaps TRBD2 (5 bases). From germline, CDR1 is DFQATT and CDR2 SNEGSKA (reference sequence). Trimming removed 0 bases at V and 3 bases at J, with 18 bases between. The CDR3 extends over 16 amino acids. The chain's CDR3 is CSAREDRTAEDYEQYF. The CDR3 nucleotides read TGCAGTGCTAGAGAGGACCGAACAGCGGAGGACTACGAGCAGTACTTC.

There are many counts of this clonotype. V is TRBV30 and J is TRBJ2-7; possible D gene TRBD1, 6 bases. V lost 8 bases and J 3 bases, leaving 17 bases between the germline ends. CDR1 GTSNPN and CDR2 SVGIG come from the germline V gene (reference sequence). The CDR3 extends over 13 amino acids. The CDR3: CAQSRGDVYEQYF. In nucleotides, the CDR3 is TGTGCCCAAAGCAGGGGCGATGTCTACGAGCAGTACTTC. Based on the CDR3 plus reference TRBV30 and TRBJ2-7, the full variable domain is SQTIHQWPATLVQPVGSPLSLECTVEGTSNPNLYWYRQAAGRGLQLLFYSVGIGQISSEVPQNLSASRPQDRQFILSSKKLLLSDSGFYLCAQSRGDVYEQYFGPGTRLTVT.

This chain links TRBV19 with TRBJ2-5, with D maybe TRBD1 (5 bases). CDR1 and CDR2 (germline): LNHDA, SQIVND (reference sequence). V was clipped by 3 bases and J by 4 bases, with 12 bases between them. The CDR3 loop spans 14 amino acids. Written as DNA, the CDR3 is TGTGCCAGTAGTATGGGGCAGGGCGGAGAGACCCAGTACTTC. Translating gives CASSMGQGGETQYF.

The chain links TRBV29-1 to TRBJ1-1; maybe TRBD1 (6 bases). V gave up 3 bases and J gave up 4 bases, with 15 bases separating them. The CDR3 totals 14 residues. Per the germline V gene, CDR1 is SQVTM and CDR2 is ANQGSEA. In nucleotides, the CDR3 is TGCAGCGTTGATCTGTCGGGGGCCGGCACTGAAGCTTTCTTT. It translates to CSVDLSGAGTEAFF.

The sample holds a few counts of this clonotype. At one boundary the junction diverges from the germline segment, which might be a read error. V and J are TRBV11-2 and TRBJ2-4; D perhaps matches TRBD1 (6 bases). The CDR3 loop spans 13 amino acids. Germline CDR1 is SGHAT and CDR2 is FQNNGV. CDR3 protein: CASSLAAHRDVSF. The CDR3 nucleotides read TGTGCCAGCAGCTTAGCCGCACACAGGGACGTATCCTTC.

This clonotype is judged medium-sized. The chain carries TRBV7-2 and TRBJ1-5; 7 nucleotides align to TRBD1. CDR1 is SGHTA and CDR2 is FQGNSA in the germline V gene. CDR3 length: 13 amino acids. V trimming: 10 bases; J trimming: 4 bases; junction bases outside the gene matches: 7. The CDR3 nucleotides read TGTGCCACCAGGGACAGCCCAAATCAGCCCCAGCATTTT. This gives the protein CATRDSPNQPQHF.

This clonotype turned up a few times. V gene TRBV11-2 combines with J gene TRBJ2-7, with 10 nucleotides matching TRBD1. The ends lost 0 bases at V and 4 bases at J; junction bases unmatched: 3. Germline V CDR1 and CDR2: SGHAT, FQNNGV. CDR3 length: 15 residues. DNA for the CDR3: TGTGCCAGCAGCTTAGAGGGACAGGGGATTTACGAGCAGTACTTC. Encoded protein: CASSLEGQGIYEQYF.

By sample share, this clonotype is medium-sized. The chain has TRBV19 and TRBJ1-5, with D uncertain. The CDR3 runs 13 residues. V lost 5 bases to trimming and J lost 5 bases, with 10 bases between them. CDR1 and CDR2 (germline): LNHDA, SQIVND (reference sequence). CDR3 nucleotides: TGTGCCAGTAGTCACGGTCGGGATCAGCCCCAGCATTTT. Translated, it gives CASSHGRDQPQHF.

The chain uses TRBV12-3 or TRBV12-4 and TRBJ1-2; D remains unclear. The CDR3 totals 12 residues. V was cut by 5 bases and J by 3 bases, with 7 bases left in between. The CDR3 loop reads CASSGSDYGYTF. The CDR3 bases are TGTGCCAGCAGTGGTAGTGACTATGGCTACACCTTC.

In its sample, this clonotype ranks as medium-sized (0.01 to 0.1%). The genes are TRBV6-1 and TRBJ1-3; D ambiguous. The CDR3 extends over 14 amino acids. Germline loops: CDR1 MNHNS, CDR2 SASEGT. With 4 bases removed from V and 1 base from J, the gap between germline ends came to 8 bases. CDR3 nucleotide sequence: TGTGCCAGCAGTGGGACGGCTTCTGGAAACACCATATATTTT. It encodes CASSGTASGNTIYF.

This clonotype has a handful of counts. V and J are TRBV3-1 and TRBJ1-4; D unresolved. V gave up 4 bases and J gave up 1 base, with 22 bases separating them. CDR1 is LGHDT and CDR2 is YNNKEL in the germline V gene (reference sequence). The CDR3 spans 19 residues. The CDR3 region is CASSPSLAAWRRTNEKLFF. Written as DNA, the CDR3 is TGTGCCAGCAGCCCATCCTTAGCTGCGTGGAGGCGAACTAATGAAAAACTGTTTTTT.

This clonotype was seen ten or more times. V usage is TRBV6-5 and J usage is TRBJ1-1, with D perhaps TRBD1 (5 bases). Germline CDR1 and CDR2: MNHEY and SVGAGI. This CDR3 has 12 residues. Between the trimmed V and J ends, which lost 9 bases and 2 bases, there was a span of 10 bases. For the CDR3, the DNA is TGTGCCAGTGGGGGGGGTAACACTGAAGCTTTCTTT. Translated: CASGGGNTEAFF.

This clonotype ranks as medium-sized. V gene TRBV6-2 or TRBV6-3 combines with J gene TRBJ2-1, with D possibly being TRBD2 (6 bases). CDR3 length: 13 amino acids. Germline CDR1 reads MNHEY; CDR2 reads SVGEGT. Trimming pared 4 bases from V and 9 bases from J, leaving 13 bases between. This CDR3 is CASSFGGSVEQFF. The CDR3 nucleotides are TGTGCCAGCAGTTTCGGGGGTTCGGTTGAGCAGTTCTTC.

This clonotype is labeled as medium-sized. The gene calls are TRBV18 and TRBJ1-4; possibly TRBD1 for D (5 bases). V was cut by 1 base and J by 6 bases, with 15 bases left in between. Germline CDR1 KGHSH, CDR2 LQKENI. This CDR3 contains 16 residues. This CDR3 reads CASSPRAWDSHEKLFF. In nucleotides, the CDR3 is TGTGCCAGCTCACCACGGGCTTGGGACTCCCATGAAAAACTGTTTTTT.

V gene TRBV20-1 combines with J gene TRBJ2-2, with 8 bases matching TRBD1. Trimming took 4 bases from V and 5 from J; bases not matched to a gene: 6. The CDR3 loop spans 14 amino acids. CDR1 is DFQATT, CDR2 SNEGSKA, per germline (reference sequence). CDR3 coding DNA: TGCAGTGCTAAGGGGCAGGGGGCAACCGGGGAGCTGTTTTTT. Residues: CSAKGQGATGELFF.

V and J are TRBV6-5 and TRBJ1-5; D gene unclear. The CDR3 is made up of 16 amino acids. With 5 bases removed from V and 4 bases from J, the gap between germline ends came to 18 bases. Germline CDR1 reads MNHEY; CDR2 reads SVGAGI. The CDR3 bases are TGTGCCAGCAGTCGCCATGACCCGGGCTTAAATCAGCCCCAGCATTTT. Its protein product is CASSRHDPGLNQPQHF.

This clonotype is categorized as medium-sized. This rearrangement joins TRBV10-3 to TRBJ1-6; the D gene is possibly TRBD1 (6 bases). Per the germline V gene, CDR1 is ENHRY and CDR2 is SYGVKD. V was pared by 4 bases and J by 10 bases, with 11 bases between. The CDR3 has 13 residues. CDR3 coding DNA: TGTGCCATCAGTGCAGGGGAAGAGTCACCCCTCCACTTT. This gives the protein CAISAGEESPLHF.

A word on this clonotype: A much larger clone lies one base from this, so it may be a read error. The CDR3 region is CASSIQGLMDEQSF. In DNA form, the CDR3 reads TGTGCCAGTAGTATCCAGGGGCTTATGGATGAGCAGTCCTTC. The chain joins TRBV19 to TRBJ2-1; possible D gene TRBD1, 6 bases. The CDR3 extends over 14 amino acids. The germline gives CDR1 LNHDA, CDR2 SQIVND (reference sequence).

The chain carries TRBV20-1 and TRBJ1-1; D not resolved. Germline-derived CDR1 and CDR2 are DFQATT and SNEGSKA (reference sequence). The V end lost 3 bases, the J end lost 4 bases, and 9 bases lay between the germline ends. This CDR3 region has 12 residues. CDR3 sequence (DNA): TGCAGTGCTAGGGGTGGGAGCACTGAAGCTTTCTTT. It translates to CSARGGSTEAFF.

This sequence joins TRBV12-3 or TRBV12-4 and TRBJ2-1, with 8 positions matching TRBD1. The CDR3 extends over 13 amino acids. V shed 10 bases and J 6 bases; nucleotides not matched to a gene: 8. Written as DNA, the CDR3 is TGTGCCACCGGGGGACAGGCTGTCAATGAGCAGTTCTTC. It yields the protein CATGGQAVNEQFF.

The genes are TRBV5-4 and TRBJ2-5; 8 bases map to TRBD2. There are 14 residues in the CDR3. From germline, CDR1 is SGHNT and CDR2 YYREEE (reference sequence). J lost 4 bases, V lost 4 bases, and 6 bases had no gene match. The CDR3 here is CASSPGGAGETQYF. In DNA, the CDR3 is TGTGCCAGCAGCCCCGGGGGGGCCGGAGAGACCCAGTACTTC.